The clone carrying this T cell receptor (beta chain) was counted ten times or more. Its antigen is unidentified. This specimen belongs to a study of T-cell memory formation after mild COVID-19. Study details: TCR clustering was largely donor specific. Study outcomes and limitations: Confirmation was lacking for SARS-CoV-2 specificity of second-wave clones that peaked on day 37. CD4+ clones that contracted lay mainly in CM and EM; CD8+ ones lay in EMRA.

After 5'RACE with constant-segment primers, TCR alpha and TCR beta cDNA libraries carrying sample barcodes and UMIs were obtained. TCRdb called the 5' RACE reads again in MiXCR, with one record for every CDR3 protein. The sample carries a few hundred thousand distinct CDR3 sequences, about a sixth recorded once. CDR1 SNHLY and CDR2 FYNNEI come from the germline V gene. CDR3 length: 17 residues. The V and J ends lost 5 bases and 0 bases respectively, with 18 bases between them. Material: PBMCs or a T cell subset sorted from them (not recorded which). This clonotype was obtained from a man aged 18 to 30 who had mild COVID-19 (a few samples of this study predate the infection). Cell type and time point are not known. The rearrangement joins TRBV2 to TRBJ2-3; D not resolved. The CDR3 protein is CASSPFIEVLSTDTQYF. Written as DNA, the CDR3 is TGTGCCAGCAGTCCCTTTATCGAAGTATTGAGCACAGATACGCAGTATTTT.